This TCR beta chain derives from a study of T cells in narcolepsy. Study observations and caveats: Autoreactive HCRT-specific and TRIB2-specific clonotypes were marked in same-patient CSF-versus-blood CD4+ comparisons. Blood of same and different patients, but not healthy controls, reportedly held recurring autoreactive clonotypes. Some memory CD4+ repertoires had no autoreactive clone sequences.

A note on this clone: No antigen is known for it.

Sequencing used immunoSEQ multiplex PCR; TCRdb keeps in-frame clones, though not all of them. Of 20,000 to 30,000 clones listed, around two thirds are singletons. Trimming cost V 8 bases and J 9 bases; bases outside gene matches: 10. The CDR3 spans 14 residues. The germline V gene has CDR1 MNHEY and CDR2 SMNVEV (reference sequence). J is TRBJ2-7 and V is TRBV27; the match to TRBD2 covers 13 bases. This receptor was identified in a human donor in good health. The source material was memory (CD45RA-) CD4+ T cells from blood. For the CDR3, the DNA is TGTGCCAGCGGAACTAGCGGGAGGGCGCAGGGGCAGTACTTC. It codes for CASGTSGRAQGQYF.